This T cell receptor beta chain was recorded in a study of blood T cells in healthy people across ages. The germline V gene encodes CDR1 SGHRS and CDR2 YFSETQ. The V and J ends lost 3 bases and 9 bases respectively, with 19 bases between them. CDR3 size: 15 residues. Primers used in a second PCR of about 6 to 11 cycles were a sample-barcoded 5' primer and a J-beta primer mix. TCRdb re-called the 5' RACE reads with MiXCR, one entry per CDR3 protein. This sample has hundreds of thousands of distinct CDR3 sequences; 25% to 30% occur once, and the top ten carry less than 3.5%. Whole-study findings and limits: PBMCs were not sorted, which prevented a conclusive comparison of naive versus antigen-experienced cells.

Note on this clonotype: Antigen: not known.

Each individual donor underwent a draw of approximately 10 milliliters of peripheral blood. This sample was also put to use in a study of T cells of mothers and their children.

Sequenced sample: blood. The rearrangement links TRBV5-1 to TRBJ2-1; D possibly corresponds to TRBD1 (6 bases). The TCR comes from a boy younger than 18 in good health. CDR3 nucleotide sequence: TGCGCCAGCAGCTCAACTACCCAAGCGGACAGTGAGCAGTTCTTC. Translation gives CASSSTTQADSEQFF.